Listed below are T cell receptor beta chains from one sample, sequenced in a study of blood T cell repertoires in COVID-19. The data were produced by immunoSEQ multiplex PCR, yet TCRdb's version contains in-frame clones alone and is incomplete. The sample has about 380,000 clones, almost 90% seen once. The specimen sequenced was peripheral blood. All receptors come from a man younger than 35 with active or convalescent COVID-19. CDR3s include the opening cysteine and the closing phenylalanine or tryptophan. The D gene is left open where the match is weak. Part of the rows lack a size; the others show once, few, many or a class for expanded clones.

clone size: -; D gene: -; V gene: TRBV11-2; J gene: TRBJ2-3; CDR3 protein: CASSLEGRFTDTQYF; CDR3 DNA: TGTGCCAGCAGCTTAGAGGGCAGGTTCACAGATACGCAGTATTTT
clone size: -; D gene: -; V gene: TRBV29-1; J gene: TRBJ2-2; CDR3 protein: CSVAPVANTGELFF; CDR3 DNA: TGCAGCGTTGCCCCGGTCGCGAACACCGGGGAGCTGTTTTTT
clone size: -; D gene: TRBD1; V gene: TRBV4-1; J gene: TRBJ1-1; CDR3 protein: CASSHRDRDWTEAFF; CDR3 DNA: TGCGCCAGCAGCCACCGGGACAGGGATTGGACTGAAGCTTTCTTT
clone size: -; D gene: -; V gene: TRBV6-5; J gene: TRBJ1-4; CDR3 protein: CASSYIPPAGNEKLFF; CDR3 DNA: TGTGCCAGCAGTTATATCCCCCCAGCAGGGAATGAAAAACTGTTTTTT
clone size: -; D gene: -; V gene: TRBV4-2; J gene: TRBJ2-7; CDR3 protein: CASSPRDTYEQYF; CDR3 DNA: TGTGCCAGCAGCCCCAGGGACACCTACGAGCAGTACTTC
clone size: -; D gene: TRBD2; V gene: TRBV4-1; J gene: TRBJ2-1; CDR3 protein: CASSQGMFTSGSNEQFF; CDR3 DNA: TGCGCCAGCAGCCAAGGCATGTTTACTAGCGGGAGCAATGAGCAGTTCTTC
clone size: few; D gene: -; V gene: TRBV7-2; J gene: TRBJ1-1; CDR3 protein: CASSLRGLDRLKNTEAFF; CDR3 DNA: TGTGCCAGCAGCTTGAGGGGACTGGATCGTTTAAAGAACACTGAAGCTTTCTTT
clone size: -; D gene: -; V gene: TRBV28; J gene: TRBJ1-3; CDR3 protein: CASSLPDNSGNTIYF; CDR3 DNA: TGTGCCAGCAGTTTACCCGACAACTCTGGAAACACCATATATTTT
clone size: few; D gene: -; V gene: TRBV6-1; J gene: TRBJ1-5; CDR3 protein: CASSERTGNQPQHF; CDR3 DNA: TGTGCCAGCAGTGAGAGGACAGGCAATCAGCCCCAGCATTTT
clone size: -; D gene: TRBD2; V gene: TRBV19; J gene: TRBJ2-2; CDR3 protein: CASSTRGSGRGNTGELFF; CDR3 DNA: TGTGCCAGTAGTACCCGGGGTAGCGGGAGAGGAAACACCGGGGAGCTGTTTTTT
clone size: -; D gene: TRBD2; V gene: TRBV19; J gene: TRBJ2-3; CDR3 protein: CASSRSGGATDTQYF; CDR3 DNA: TGTGCCAGTAGCCGTAGCGGGGGGGCAACAGATACGCAGTATTTT
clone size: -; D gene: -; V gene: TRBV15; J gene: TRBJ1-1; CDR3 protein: CATSRDVTGSGAFF; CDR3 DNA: TGTGCCACCAGCAGAGATGTTACAGGGAGCGGAGCTTTCTTT
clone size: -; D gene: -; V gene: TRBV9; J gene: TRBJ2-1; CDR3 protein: CASSTQGRVSYNEQFF; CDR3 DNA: TGTGCCAGCAGCACACAAGGCAGGGTCTCCTACAATGAGCAGTTCTTC
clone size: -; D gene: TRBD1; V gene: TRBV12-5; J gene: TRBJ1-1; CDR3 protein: CASGPGQPNTEAFF; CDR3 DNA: TGTGCTAGTGGCCCGGGACAGCCGAACACTGAAGCTTTCTTT
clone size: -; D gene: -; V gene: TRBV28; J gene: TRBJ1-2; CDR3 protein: CASSATVYGYTF; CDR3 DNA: TGTGCCAGCAGTGCTACAGTCTATGGCTACACCTTC
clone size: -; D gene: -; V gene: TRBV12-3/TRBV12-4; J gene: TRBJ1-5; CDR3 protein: CASSPQLGPQHF; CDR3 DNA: TGTGCCAGCAGCCCACAGCTGGGGCCCCAGCATTTT
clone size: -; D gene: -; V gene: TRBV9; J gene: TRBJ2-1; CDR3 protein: CASSADSYPYNEQFF; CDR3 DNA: TGTGCCAGCAGCGCCGACAGTTACCCCTACAATGAGCAGTTCTTC
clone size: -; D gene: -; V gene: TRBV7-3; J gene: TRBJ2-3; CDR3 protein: CASSSYPTIYTQYF; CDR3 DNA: TGTGCCAGCAGCTCATACCCCACTATCTATACGCAGTATTTT
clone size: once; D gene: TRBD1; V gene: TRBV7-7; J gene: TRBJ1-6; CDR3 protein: CASSLAKDRVGSPLHF; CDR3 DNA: TGTGCCAGCAGCTTAGCCAAGGACAGGGTCGGCTCACCCCTCCACTTT
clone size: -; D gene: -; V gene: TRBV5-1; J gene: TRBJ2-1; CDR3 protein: CASSWGAGGSEQFF; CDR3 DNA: TGCGCCAGCAGCTGGGGGGCAGGGGGAAGTGAGCAGTTCTTC
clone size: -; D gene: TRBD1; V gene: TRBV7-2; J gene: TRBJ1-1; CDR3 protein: CASSSRTGNTEAFF; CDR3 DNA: TGTGCCAGCAGCTCCCGGACAGGGAACACTGAAGCTTTCTTT
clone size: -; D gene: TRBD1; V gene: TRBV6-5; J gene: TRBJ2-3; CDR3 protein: CASSWDRDVVMDTQYF; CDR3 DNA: TGTGCCAGCAGTTGGGACAGGGATGTGGTAATGGATACGCAGTATTTT
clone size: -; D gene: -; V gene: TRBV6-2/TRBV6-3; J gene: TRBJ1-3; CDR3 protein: CASSSPGEAGSGNTIYF; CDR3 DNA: TGTGCCAGCAGTTCCCCGGGGGAGGCCGGCTCTGGAAACACCATATATTTT
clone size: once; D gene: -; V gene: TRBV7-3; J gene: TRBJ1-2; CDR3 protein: CASSLNGSPNYGYTF; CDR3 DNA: TGTGCCAGCAGCTTAAACGGGAGTCCTAACTATGGCTACACCTTC
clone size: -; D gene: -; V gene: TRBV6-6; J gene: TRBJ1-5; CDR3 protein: CASSYDSGRNQPQHF; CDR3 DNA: TGTGCCAGCAGTTACGATTCAGGTCGCAATCAGCCCCAGCATTTT
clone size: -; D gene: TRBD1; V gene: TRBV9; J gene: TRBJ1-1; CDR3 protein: CASSAGGQTEAFF; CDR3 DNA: TGTGCCAGCAGTGCAGGGGGTCAGACTGAAGCTTTCTTT
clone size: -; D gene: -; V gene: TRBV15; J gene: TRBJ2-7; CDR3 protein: CATSGLYSGGGANEQYF; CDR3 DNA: TGTGCCACCAGCGGATTATACTCCGGCGGAGGCGCAAACGAGCAGTACTTC
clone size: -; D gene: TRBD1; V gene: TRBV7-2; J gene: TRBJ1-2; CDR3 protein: CASSFSGTVGYGYTF; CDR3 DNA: TGTGCCAGCAGCTTTTCGGGGACAGTCGGCTATGGCTACACCTTC
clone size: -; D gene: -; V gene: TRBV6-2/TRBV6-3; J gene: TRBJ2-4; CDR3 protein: CASSYSRWAIQYF; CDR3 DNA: TGTGCCAGCAGTTACTCAAGATGGGCTATTCAGTACTTC
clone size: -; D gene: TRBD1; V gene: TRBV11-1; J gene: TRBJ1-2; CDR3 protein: CASSSSGQALFGYTF; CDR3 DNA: TGTGCCAGCAGCTCTTCCGGACAGGCTCTTTTTGGCTACACCTTC
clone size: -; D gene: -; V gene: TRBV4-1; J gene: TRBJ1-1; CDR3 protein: CASSLQGNTEAFF; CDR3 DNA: TGCGCCAGCAGCCTACAGGGAAACACTGAAGCTTTCTTT
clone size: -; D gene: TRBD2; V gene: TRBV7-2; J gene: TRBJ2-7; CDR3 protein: CASLPSGLYEQYF; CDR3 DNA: TGTGCCAGCCTCCCTAGCGGCCTCTACGAGCAGTACTTC
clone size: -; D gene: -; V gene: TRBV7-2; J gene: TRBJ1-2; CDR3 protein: CASSRGGTSGYTF; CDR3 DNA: TGTGCCAGCAGCAGGGGGGGGACAAGTGGCTACACCTTC
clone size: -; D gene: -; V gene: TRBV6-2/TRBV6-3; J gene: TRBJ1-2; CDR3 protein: CASSYSGTRGYTF; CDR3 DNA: TGTGCCAGCAGTTACTCGGGGACTCGCGGCTACACCTTC